The rows below give T cell receptor beta chains drawn from one sample of a study of T-cell reconstitution after alpha-beta-depleted transplantation in children. TCRdb reprocessed the PCR reads with MiXCR, giving one entry per CDR3 protein. In the table there are about 980,000 distinct CDR3 sequences, under 30% of which are singletons. The specimen comprised PBMCs, mostly from graft donor cells, sampled 360 days after TCRalphabeta/CD19-depleted stem cell transplant. All receptors come from a boy under two years old who had a stem cell transplant for SCID, so the T cells may come from the graft donor. Both conserved end residues are part of each CDR3. Each record gives: D gene, clone size, J gene, V gene, CDR3 length, CDR3 DNA, CDR3 protein. D genes are given only for firm matches. Only part of the rows carry a size: once, few, many, or a class if the clone is expanded.

NA | NA | TRBJ1-1 | TRBV6-6 | 13 | TGTGCCAGCAGTTACATGGCGGCAACTGAAGCTTTCTTT | CASSYMAATEAFF
NA | few | TRBJ2-1 | TRBV5-1 | 13 | TGCGCCAGCACCGAGGACTACAACAATGAGCAGTTCTTC | CASTEDYNNEQFF
TRBD2 | few | TRBJ2-1 | TRBV20-1 | 15 | TGCAGTGCTAGGGGACTAGCGGGGGTAAACAATGAGCAGTTCTTC | CSARGLAGVNNEQFF
NA | many | TRBJ2-1 | TRBV28 | 16 | TGTGCCAGCACCATTACAGGGACGAGTCTACCCAATGAGCAGTTCTTC | CASTITGTSLPNEQFF
NA | NA | TRBJ1-2 | TRBV6-5 | 11 | TGTGCCAGCAGGGGAAGCTATGGCTACACCTTC | CASRGSYGYTF
TRBD2 | few | TRBJ2-5 | TRBV10-3 | 14 | TGTGCCACGGCTTCACGGGACTACGAAGAGACCCAGTACTTC | CATASRDYEETQYF
NA | NA | TRBJ1-6 | TRBV4-1 | 18 | TGCGCCAGCAGCCAAGGGCAACCGAGGAGCTCCTATAATTCACCCCTCCACTTT | CASSQGQPRSSYNSPLHF
TRBD1 | NA | TRBJ1-1 | TRBV29-1 | 17 | TGCAGCGTACGGACAGGGGGCGGTACTGCAATGGCGAAAGAAGCTTTCTTT | CSVRTGGGTAMAKEAFF
TRBD1 | many | TRBJ2-1 | TRBV28 | 15 | TGTGCCAGCAGTTTCGGGGACAGGGAGGTCAATGAGCAGTTCTTC | CASSFGDREVNEQFF
TRBD2 | NA | TRBJ2-1 | TRBV20-1 | 14 | TGCAGTGTCGGACTAGCGGGGGGCCACAATGAGCAGTTCTTC | CSVGLAGGHNEQFF
NA | few | TRBJ2-3 | TRBV12-3/TRBV12-4 | 15 | TGTGCCAGCAGCCCAGGGTTATGGGCGACAGATACGCAGTATTTT | CASSPGLWATDTQYF
NA | NA | TRBJ2-3 | TRBV10-3 | 16 | TGTGCCATCAGGGTTAGCGGAGCGCCTAGCACAGATACGCAGTATTTT | CAIRVSGAPSTDTQYF
NA | NA | TRBJ1-1 | TRBV20-1 | 10 | TGCAGTGCTAGAGAGGATGAAGCTTTCTTT | CSAREDEAFF
NA | few | TRBJ2-3 | TRBV24-1 | 11 | TGTGCCACCAGTCTCCGTGATACGCAGTATTTT | CATSLRDTQYF
NA | few | TRBJ2-1 | TRBV27 | 14 | TGTGCCAGCAGTTTGTCTACTAGATTCAATGAGCAGTTCTTC | CASSLSTRFNEQFF
NA | few | TRBJ2-7 | TRBV27 | 15 | TGTGCCAGCACGGGGGATGGAGATGCCGGTTACGAGCAGTACTTC | CASTGDGDAGYEQYF
NA | NA | TRBJ2-7 | TRBV18 | 14 | TGTGCCAGCTCACTCGCAACCCAAACCTACGAGCAGTACTTC | CASSLATQTYEQYF
NA | NA | TRBJ2-1 | TRBV24-1 | 13 | TGTGCCACCAGCGACCCGACCTACAATGAGCAGTTCTTC | CATSDPTYNEQFF
NA | many | TRBJ1-1 | TRBV12-3/TRBV12-4 | 11 | TGTGCCAGCAGTCATAGGGGTGAAGCTTTCTTT | CASSHRGEAFF
TRBD1 | NA | TRBJ2-3 | TRBV9 | 15 | TGTGCCAGCAGCGGGTGGGGGACAGGGATAGATACGCAGTATTTT | CASSGWGTGIDTQYF
TRBD2 | NA | TRBJ2-7 | TRBV20-1 | 14 | TGCAGTGCTACCGAGAGCGGGGGAGCTAACGAGCAGTACTTC | CSATESGGANEQYF
NA | many | TRBJ1-4 | TRBV25-1 | 16 | TGTGCCAGCAGCTCTCCGACGGCTCAGAGAAATGAAAAACTGTTTTTT | CASSSPTAQRNEKLFF
NA | NA | TRBJ2-7 | TRBV10-2 | 16 | TGCGCCAGCAGTGAGGCGGTGGGGCTTACCGGCTACGAGCAGTACTTC | CASSEAVGLTGYEQYF
NA | NA | TRBJ1-1 | TRBV30 | 13 | TGTGCCTGGAGTGGGAGCATGAACACTGAAGCTTTCTTT | CAWSGSMNTEAFF
TRBD1 | NA | TRBJ2-3 | TRBV20-1 | 15 | TGCAGTGCGACCCGGACAGGATCTAGCACAGATACGCAGTATTTT | CSATRTGSSTDTQYF
NA | NA | TRBJ2-2 | TRBV18 | 17 | TGTGCCAGCTCACCACAACGGGGTCGTGATTCCACCGGGGAGCTGTTTTTT | CASSPQRGRDSTGELFF
TRBD1 | few | TRBJ2-2 | TRBV29-1 | 16 | TGCAGCGTTGGACTTTTTGGGACAGGGTCCACCGGGGAGCTGTTTTTT | CSVGLFGTGSTGELFF
NA | few | TRBJ2-3 | TRBV20-1 | 19 | TGCAGTGCTAGAGATCCCTCCCCACCCTCGCCTTGGAGCACAGATACGCAGTATTTT | CSARDPSPPSPWSTDTQYF
TRBD1 | NA | TRBJ1-2 | TRBV7-9 | 15 | TGTGCCAGCAGCACGACAGGGGGCCGGAACTATGGCTACACCTTC | CASSTTGGRNYGYTF
NA | NA | TRBJ2-3 | TRBV20-1 | 11 | TGCAGTGCTAGAAGTCTAGCTACGCAGTATTTT | CSARSLATQYF
TRBD2 | NA | TRBJ2-1 | TRBV4-3 | 20 | TGCGCCAGCAGCCAAGATAGGACTAGCGGATCGAGGGTCAAATACAATGAGCAGTTCTTC | CASSQDRTSGSRVKYNEQFF
TRBD2 | NA | TRBJ2-2 | TRBV20-1 | 12 | TGCAGTGCTAGCGGGGGGATCGGGGAGCTGTTTTTT | CSASGGIGELFF
TRBD2 | NA | TRBJ2-1 | TRBV3-1 | 15 | TGTGCCAGCAGCCAAGGGCTAGCGGGGGGAATTGTGCAGTTCTTC | CASSQGLAGGIVQFF
NA | NA | TRBJ2-4 | TRBV7-9 | 14 | TGTGCCAGCAGCTCACAGGCCCTCAAAAACATTCAGTACTTC | CASSSQALKNIQYF
NA | NA | TRBJ2-1 | TRBV20-1 | 13 | TGCAGTGTTAACGCGGGCCGCGGGAATGAGCAGTTCTTC | CSVNAGRGNEQFF
TRBD1 | few | TRBJ2-7 | TRBV6-1 | 15 | TGTGCCAGCACCAGACTCGGGACAGGGGTTTATGAGCAGTACTTC | CASTRLGTGVYEQYF
NA | NA | TRBJ1-1 | TRBV20-1 | 15 | TGCAGTGCTAGTCGGGGGACACGCATGAACACTGAAGCTTTCTTT | CSASRGTRMNTEAFF
TRBD2 | few | TRBJ2-3 | TRBV11-2 | 18 | TGTGCCAGCAGCTTACGACTAGCGGGGGGGCCGGTCCCAGATACGCAGTATTTT | CASSLRLAGGPVPDTQYF
TRBD2 | NA | TRBJ2-7 | TRBV7-2 | 14 | TGTGCCAGCGGGCGGGGGGGCTCGGAGTACGAGCAGTACTTC | CASGRGGSEYEQYF
NA | NA | TRBJ2-1 | TRBV7-9 | 14 | TGTGCCAGCAGCTTAAGGTTTTCCGGCAATAAGCAGTTCTTC | CASSLRFSGNKQFF
TRBD2 | NA | TRBJ2-3 | TRBV5-1 | 17 | TGCGCCAGCAGCTTGGGACTAGCGGGGGTGATCACAGATACGCAGTATTTT | CASSLGLAGVITDTQYF
NA | NA | TRBJ2-3 | TRBV5-5 | 13 | TGTGCCAGCAGCCTCTTTGTAGGCATGGAGCAGTATTTT | CASSLFVGMEQYF
TRBD1 | NA | TRBJ2-1 | TRBV5-1 | 15 | TGCGCCAGCAGCTTGGTTCAGGGGGCCTACAATGAGCAGTTCTTC | CASSLVQGAYNEQFF
NA | NA | TRBJ2-7 | TRBV3-1 | 16 | TGTGCCAGCAGCCAAGGGGAGGTGACACTCACTTCAGAGCAGTACTTC | CASSQGEVTLTSEQYF
NA | NA | TRBJ2-5 | TRBV24-1 | 13 | TGTGCCACCAGTGACCCGGACAAAGAGACCCAGTACTTC | CATSDPDKETQYF
NA | few | TRBJ1-1 | TRBV4-3 | 14 | TGCGCCAGCAGCCATCGTCGGGGAAACACTGAAGCTTTCTTT | CASSHRRGNTEAFF
TRBD2 | NA | TRBJ2-3 | TRBV11-2 | 18 | TGTGCCAGCAGCTTAGGTCGCCTAGCGGGGGTTATGACAGATACGCAGTATTTT | CASSLGRLAGVMTDTQYF
NA | few | TRBJ2-7 | TRBV20-1 | 16 | TGCAGTGCTGCTGAGGAGGAGCCCTCGATGGTGTACGAGCAGTACTTC | CSAAEEEPSMVYEQYF
TRBD2 | many | TRBJ2-7 | TRBV4-1 | 16 | TGCGCCAGCAGCCAAGGGTCCGGGACTAGAAACGACGAGCAGTACTTC | CASSQGSGTRNDEQYF
NA | NA | TRBJ2-1 | TRBV15 | 16 | TGTGCCACCAGCAGAGTAGGGTATGGCTCCTACAATGAGCAGTTCTTC | CATSRVGYGSYNEQFF
NA | few | TRBJ2-1 | TRBV28 | 14 | TGTGCCAGCGCTTTGCCACCGTCCTACAATGAGCAGTTCTTC | CASALPPSYNEQFF
NA | NA | TRBJ2-7 | TRBV20-1 | 13 | TGCAGTCCCGTGAGGGCCCAATCCTACGAGCAGTACTTC | CSPVRAQSYEQYF
TRBD2 | few | TRBJ2-7 | TRBV7-2 | 15 | TGTGCCAGCAGCTTAGCGCTGGGACTAGCCGGGGAGCAGTACTTC | CASSLALGLAGEQYF
NA | NA | TRBJ1-2 | TRBV7-3 | 15 | TGTGCCAGCAGCTTGCAACAGGGTGCATCTGGTGGCTACACCTTC | CASSLQQGASGGYTF